These 30 T cell receptor beta chains came from one sample sequenced in a study of neoadjuvant anti-PD-1 for oral cavity cancer (dated by TCRdb to the early 2020s). In light of the paper, this sample's time point label describes: after neoadjuvant nivolumab, at surgical resection. The method behind the library was the immunoSEQ multiplex PCR assay. TCRdb stores this immuneACCESS table with in-frame sequences only. Part of the clones is absent; in the studies checked, under half of the shortfall reflects unresolved V genes, and no reason is known for the rest. In all, the sample holds approximately 43,000 clones, and 77% of those were seen once. Around 4.8% of the sample is in the top ten clones. This specimen consisted of PBMCs, obtained after nivolumab (anti-PD-1) treatment. The receptors shown here come from a person between 40 and 85 years old with oral cavity squamous cell carcinoma.

The chain's CDR3 is CASSLYSGRAYNEQFF. CDR3 coding DNA: TGTGCCAGCAGCTTGTACAGCGGGAGAGCCTACAATGAGCAGTTCTTC. This chain joins TRBV5-6 and TRBJ2-1; 8 positions match TRBD2. This CDR3 comprises 16 residues. CDR1 is SGHDT, CDR2 YYEEEE, per germline. V lost 1 base and J lost 2; bases outside the gene matches: 5.

The V call is TRBV6-6, the J call TRBJ2-2; 11 bases align to TRBD2. Germline CDR1 is MNHNY and CDR2 is SVGAGI (reference sequence). Trimming removed 5 bases from V and 4 bases from J; junction bases left unmatched: 3. This CDR3 has 15 amino acids. The CDR3 region has the DNA TGTGCCAGCAGTCCCGGGACTAGCGGCACCGGGGAGCTGTTTTTT. Its translation is CASSPGTSGTGELFF.

The V gene is TRBV11-3, the J gene TRBJ2-1, with TRBD2 identical over 11 bases. The CDR3 contains 16 residues. Per germline, CDR1 SGHNT and CDR2 YENEEA. J gave up 3 bases and V 1 base, and 2 bases lay outside the gene matches. The CDR3 is CASSLGLAGGYNEQFF. CDR3 sequence (DNA): TGTGCCAGCAGCTTAGGGCTAGCGGGAGGCTACAATGAGCAGTTCTTC.

A single count supports this clone. The genes are TRBV7-2 and TRBJ1-1, with D perhaps TRBD1 (6 bases). Germline V lookup: CDR1 SGHTA, CDR2 FQGNSA. Trimming left V 3 bases short and J 11 bases short, with 13 bases between. This CDR3 comprises 12 residues. CDR3 sequence reads: CASSFHPQGAFF. In DNA, the CDR3 is TGTGCCAGCAGCTTTCACCCCCAGGGGGCTTTCTTT.

This clone was seen only a few times. V and J are TRBV28 and TRBJ2-5; 8 bases match TRBD1. This CDR3 contains 16 residues. The V gene's germline CDR1 is MDHEN and CDR2 SYDVKM. With 3 bases clipped from V and 2 bases from J, the junction kept 8 bases outside the gene matches. CDR3 sequence reads: CASSLWTGRRQETQYF. DNA of the CDR3: TGTGCCAGCAGTTTGTGGACAGGGAGGAGGCAAGAGACCCAGTACTTC. The whole variable domain, filled in from reference TRBV28 and TRBJ2-5, reads DVKVTQSSRYLVKRTGEKVFLECVQDMDHENMFWYRQDPGLGLRLIYFSYDVKMKEKGDIPEGYSVSREKKERFSLILESASTNQTSMYLCASSLWTGRRQETQYFGPGTRLLVL.

V and J are TRBV27 and TRBJ1-6, with 9 bases that match TRBD1. Germline lookup yields CDR1 MNHEY and CDR2 SMNVEV (reference sequence). V shed 3 bases, J shed 9 bases, and the junction held 6 bases outside the gene matches. The CDR3 runs 15 residues. CDR3 in amino acids: CASSFRTGVGSPLHF. CDR3 bases: TGTGCCAGCAGTTTTCGGACAGGGGTAGGTTCACCCCTCCACTTT.

The rearrangement uses TRBV28 and TRBJ1-1, with D perhaps TRBD1 (5 bases). This CDR3 region has 12 residues. Per the germline V gene, CDR1 is MDHEN and CDR2 is SYDVKM. Trimming stripped 3 bases from V and 10 bases from J, with 12 bases between. The CDR3 spells CASSLGQGPAFF. The DNA for the CDR3 is TGTGCCAGCAGTTTGGGGCAGGGTCCAGCTTTCTTT.

The chain has TRBV28 and TRBJ1-1, with D possibly being TRBD1 (5 bases). The CDR3 covers 14 residues. Germline V CDR1 and CDR2: MDHEN, SYDVKM. V was pared by 10 bases and J by 3 bases, with 18 bases between. CDR3 residues: CATINGGIDTEAFF. The CDR3 nucleotides are TGTGCCACCATAAACGGGGGAATCGACACTGAAGCTTTCTTT.

This clone was seen only once. The rearrangement joins TRBV6-1 to TRBJ2-3, with TRBD1 identical over 8 bases. The CDR3 has 15 amino acids. Germline V gene sequence: CDR1 MNHNS, CDR2 SASEGT. V was pared by 1 base and J by 1 base, with 1 base of the junction left unmatched. Written as DNA, the CDR3 is TGTGCCAGCAGTGAAGTGGGACAGGGCACAGATACGCAGTATTTT. Translated: CASSEVGQGTDTQYF.

The chain couples TRBV19 to TRBJ1-6; D gene ambiguous. Per germline, CDR1 LNHDA and CDR2 SQIVND (reference sequence). The CDR3 sequence is 16 residues long. Trimming removed 4 bases from V and 4 bases from J, with 14 bases in between. DNA for the CDR3: TGTGCCAGTAGTAGCGTCCCCTCTATGTATAATTCACCCCTCCACTTT. Its translation is CASSSVPSMYNSPLHF.

This chain uses TRBV14 with TRBJ1-1; a weak D match, TRBD1 (5 bases). The CDR3 sequence is 14 residues long. Trimming took off 0 bases at V and 8 bases at J, with 13 bases between the two ends. Per germline, CDR1 SGHDN and CDR2 FVKESK. CDR3 in DNA: TGTGCCAGCAGCCAAGATCCACAGGATTGGGAAGCTTTCTTT. Protein sequence: CASSQDPQDWEAFF.

The rearrangement uses TRBV11-1 and TRBJ2-1, with a tentative D call TRBD1 (6 bases). Germline V gene lookup returns CDR1 SGHAT and CDR2 FQDESV (reference sequence). This CDR3 is built from 17 residues. V lost 5 bases, J lost 5 bases, and 22 bases lay in between. CDR3 coding DNA: TGTGCCAGCAGCGGCTCAGGGGTGCTAGCCAATGACAATGAGCAGTTCTTC. This translates into CASSGSGVLANDNEQFF.

This sequence joins TRBV27 and TRBJ2-3; 13 bases fit TRBD2. V was clipped by 4 bases and J by 0 bases; unmatched bases: 13. CDR1 and CDR2 (germline): MNHEY, SMNVEV (reference sequence). The CDR3 sequence is 20 residues long. The CDR3 protein is CASSSRLAGGKGASTDTQYF. CDR3 DNA: TGTGCCAGCAGTTCCAGACTAGCGGGGGGAAAAGGGGCTAGCACAGATACGCAGTATTTT.

V usage is TRBV6-4 and J usage is TRBJ1-5; D remains ambiguous. Germline V gives CDR1 MRHNA, CDR2 SNTAGT. This CDR3 comprises 13 residues. With 4 bases removed from V and 1 base from J, the gap between germline ends came to 5 bases. In DNA form, the CDR3 reads TGTGCCAGCAGTGCCAGCAGCAATCAGCCCCAGCATTTT. This gives the protein CASSASSNQPQHF.

This sequence joins TRBV5-1 and TRBJ1-1; D not resolved. Germline V lookup: CDR1 SGHRS, CDR2 YFSETQ. Trimming stripped 1 base from V and 1 base from J, with 11 bases between. The CDR3 extends over 15 amino acids. As DNA, the CDR3 is TGCGCCAGCAGCTTGCGCCGGGGATCGAACACTGAAGCTTTCTTT. The encoded protein is CASSLRRGSNTEAFF.

V and J are TRBV5-6 and TRBJ2-7, with D uncertain. The CDR3 totals 14 residues. V lost 2 bases and J 1 base, leaving 10 bases between the germline ends. Germline V lookup: CDR1 SGHDT, CDR2 YYEEEE. In DNA, the CDR3 is TGTGCCAGCAGCTTCGGCCGGTCTTCCTACGAGCAGTACTTC. Residues: CASSFGRSSYEQYF.

This clone was observed a few times. The CDR3 is CSAWKGNTIYF. As DNA, the CDR3 is TGCAGTGCTTGGAAAGGAAACACCATATATTTT. The V gene is TRBV20-1, the J gene TRBJ1-3; D remains ambiguous. The CDR3 consists of 11 residues. Germline CDR1 and CDR2: DFQATT and SNEGSKA (reference sequence). V was clipped by 5 bases and J by 4 bases, with 6 bases between them.

This clone was picked up one time. The rearrangement links TRBV6-1 to TRBJ2-1, with TRBD1 as a possible D gene (7 bases). V was trimmed by 6 bases and J by 1 base, leaving 10 bases between them. CDR1 MNHNS and CDR2 SASEGT come from the germline V gene. The CDR3 loop spans 14 amino acids. CDR3 nucleotide sequence: TGTGCCAGCAGCGCAGGGGGGTCCTACAATGAGCAGTTCTTC. Its protein is CASSAGGSYNEQFF.

This chain joins TRBV19 and TRBJ1-5, with D possibly TRBD1 on 6 matching bases. V lost 1 base to trimming and J lost 3 bases, with 7 bases between them. CDR3 length: 14 residues. Germline CDR1 is LNHDA and CDR2 is SQIVND (reference sequence). In DNA form, the CDR3 reads TGTGCCAGTAGTATAGGGACAGACAATCAGCCCCAGCATTTT. It encodes CASSIGTDNQPQHF.

V and J are TRBV5-6 and TRBJ2-7; D ambiguous. The CDR3 is 12 residues long. Germline lookup yields CDR1 SGHDT and CDR2 YYEEEE. Trimming removed 0 bases from V and 3 bases from J, with 4 bases in between. The chain's CDR3 is CASSLGIYEQYF. The CDR3 nucleotides read TGTGCCAGCAGCTTGGGCATCTACGAGCAGTACTTC. Drawing the rest from reference TRBV5-6 and TRBJ2-7, the complete variable domain is DAGVTQSPTHLIKTRGQQVTLRCSPKSGHDTVSWYQQALGQGPQFIFQYYEEEERQRGNFPDRFSGHQFPNYSSELNVNALLLGDSALYLCASSLGIYEQYFGPGTRLTVT.

This chain uses TRBV27 with TRBJ1-4; D is ambiguous. CDR1 is MNHEY, CDR2 SMNVEV, per germline (reference sequence). This CDR3 spans 13 amino acids. V was shortened by 8 bases and J by 7 bases, with 14 bases between the two germline ends. CDR3 protein: CASRPSPGEKLFF. In DNA, the CDR3 is TGTGCCAGCCGGCCCTCGCCGGGTGAAAAACTGTTTTTT.

The chain carries TRBV7-9 and TRBJ1-5; D gene unclear. With 6 bases removed from V and 1 base from J, the gap between germline ends came to 10 bases. Germline values: CDR1 SEHNR, CDR2 FQNEAQ (reference sequence). CDR3 size: 14 residues. This CDR3 is CASSRRGSNQPQHF. In DNA form, the CDR3 reads TGTGCCAGCAGTCGCCGCGGAAGCAATCAGCCCCAGCATTTT.

Note on this clone: Other DNA sequences in this sample translate to the same CDR3. The chain uses TRBV6-1 and TRBJ2-3; 10 bases are a match to TRBD2. Germline CDR1 MNHNS, CDR2 SASEGT. The junction had 2 bases not matched to a gene; V was cut back by 6 bases and J by 2 bases. The CDR3 has 14 amino acids. As DNA, the CDR3 is TGTGCCAGCAGACTAGCGGGGAACACAGATACGCAGTATTTT. Amino acids: CASRLAGNTDTQYF.

This clone was counted a few times. V usage is TRBV29-1 and J usage is TRBJ1-1, with TRBD1 as a possible D gene (5 bases). Trimming took 2 bases from V and 0 from J, leaving 7 bases between them. Looked up from germline, CDR1 is SQVTM and CDR2 is ANQGSEA. This CDR3 region has 13 residues. CDR3 sequence: CSVEPGVNTEAFF. The CDR3 region has the DNA TGCAGCGTTGAACCGGGGGTGAACACTGAAGCTTTCTTT.

The CDR3, as DNA: TGTGCCAGCTCATCGGGACAGGAGGCTTTCACAGATACGCAGTATTTT. Its protein is CASSSGQEAFTDTQYF. The chain joins TRBV18 to TRBJ2-3; TRBD1 aligns across 8 bases. CDR3 length equals 16 residues. From germline, CDR1 is KGHSH and CDR2 LQKENI. The junction had 9 bases not matched to a gene; V was cut back by 5 bases and J by 2 bases. Full variable domain (remainder filled in from reference TRBV18 and TRBJ2-3): NAGVMQNPRHLVRRRGQEARLRCSPMKGHSHVYWYRQLPEEGLKFMVYLQKENIIDESGMPKERFSAEFPKEGPSILRIQQVVRGDSAAYFCASSSGQEAFTDTQYFGPGTRLTVL.

This chain uses TRBV28 with TRBJ1-1, with a weak D call TRBD1 (5 bases). Between the trimmed V and J ends, which lost 6 bases and 8 bases, there was a span of 16 bases. This CDR3 has 13 amino acids. From germline, CDR1 is MDHEN and CDR2 SYDVKM. The CDR3 nucleotides are TGTGCCAGCAGGCTCCTGACAGACAGAGAAGCTTTCTTT. Its translation: CASRLLTDREAFF.

This clone showed up just a few times. The chain links TRBV6-1 to TRBJ2-3; 9 positions agree with TRBD2. V shed 6 bases and J 2 bases; nucleotides not matched to a gene: 6. Germline-derived CDR1 and CDR2 are MNHNS and SASEGT. The length of the CDR3 is 15 residues. The CDR3 nucleotides are TGTGCCAGCAGGCCGACTAGCGGTCTCACAGATACGCAGTATTTT. Translated, it gives CASRPTSGLTDTQYF.

The CDR3 here is CASSVATGTNYGYTF. The CDR3 region has the DNA TGTGCCAGCAGCGTAGCGACAGGAACTAACTATGGCTACACCTTC. The gene calls are TRBV9 and TRBJ1-2; D may be TRBD1 (6 bases). The CDR3 runs 15 residues. CDR1 and CDR2 (germline): SGDLS, YYNGEE. V was pared by 0 bases and J by 0 bases, with 9 bases between.

CDR3 nucleotides: TGTGCCAGCAGCGGCGCCTACGAGCAGTACTTC. It specifies CASSGAYEQYF. This chain joins TRBV7-2 and TRBJ2-7; no reliable D call. CDR1 is SGHTA and CDR2 is FQGNSA in the germline V gene. The CDR3 consists of 11 residues. V lost 5 bases and J lost 2, with 4 bases in between.

The chain is built from TRBV28 and TRBJ1-4, with D hard to call. This CDR3 has 13 residues. Germline V lookup: CDR1 MDHEN, CDR2 SYDVKM. The V gene lost 6 bases and the J gene lost 5 bases, with 10 bases spanning the gap. CDR3 sequence reads: CASSTSWNEKLFF. The DNA of the CDR3 is TGTGCCAGCAGCACCTCTTGGAATGAAAAACTGTTTTTT.